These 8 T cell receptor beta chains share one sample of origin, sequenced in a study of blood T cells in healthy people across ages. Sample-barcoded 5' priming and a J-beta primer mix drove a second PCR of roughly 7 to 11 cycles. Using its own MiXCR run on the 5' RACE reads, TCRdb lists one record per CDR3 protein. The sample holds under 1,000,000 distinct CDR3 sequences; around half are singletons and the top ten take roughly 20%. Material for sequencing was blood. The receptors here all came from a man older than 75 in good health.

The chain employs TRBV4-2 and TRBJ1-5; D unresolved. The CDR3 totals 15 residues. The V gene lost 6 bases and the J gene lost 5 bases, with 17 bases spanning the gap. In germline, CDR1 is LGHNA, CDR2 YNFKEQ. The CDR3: CASRRSGDKDQPQHF. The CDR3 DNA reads TGTGCCAGCAGACGGAGCGGCGACAAGGATCAGCCCCAGCATTTT.

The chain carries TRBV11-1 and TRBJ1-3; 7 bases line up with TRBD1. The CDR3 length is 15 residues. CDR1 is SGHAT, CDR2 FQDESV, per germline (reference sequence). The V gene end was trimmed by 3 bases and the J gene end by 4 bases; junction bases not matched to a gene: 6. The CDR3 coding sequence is TGTGCCAGCAGCTTGCTAACAGGGGCCGGAAACACCATATATTTT. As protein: CASSLLTGAGNTIYF.

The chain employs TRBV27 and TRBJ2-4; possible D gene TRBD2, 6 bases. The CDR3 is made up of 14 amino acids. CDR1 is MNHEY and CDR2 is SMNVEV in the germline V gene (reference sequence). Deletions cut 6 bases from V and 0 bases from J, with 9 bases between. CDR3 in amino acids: CASRLSGAKNIQYF. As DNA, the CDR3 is TGTGCCAGCAGACTTAGCGGAGCCAAAAACATTCAGTACTTC.

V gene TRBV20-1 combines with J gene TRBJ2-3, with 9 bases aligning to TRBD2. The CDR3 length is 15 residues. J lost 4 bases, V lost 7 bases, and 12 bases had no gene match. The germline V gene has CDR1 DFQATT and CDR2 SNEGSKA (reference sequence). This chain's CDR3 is CSVPPAGGRADTQYF. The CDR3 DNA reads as TGCAGTGTTCCCCCCGCTGGCGGGAGGGCAGATACGCAGTATTTT.

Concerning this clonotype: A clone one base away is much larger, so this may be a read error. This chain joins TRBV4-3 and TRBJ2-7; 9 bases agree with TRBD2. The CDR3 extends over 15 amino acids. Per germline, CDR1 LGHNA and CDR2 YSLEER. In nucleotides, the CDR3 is TGCGCCAGCAGCCAAAATCCTAGCGGGGCCTACGTGCAGTACTTC. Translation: CASSQNPSGAYVQYF.

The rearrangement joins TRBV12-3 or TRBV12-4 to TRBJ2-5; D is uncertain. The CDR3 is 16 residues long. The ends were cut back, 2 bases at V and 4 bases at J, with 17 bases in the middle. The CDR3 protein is CASSLYVSGELETQYF. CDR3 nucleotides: TGTGCCAGCAGTTTATATGTAAGTGGAGAATTAGAGACCCAGTACTTC.

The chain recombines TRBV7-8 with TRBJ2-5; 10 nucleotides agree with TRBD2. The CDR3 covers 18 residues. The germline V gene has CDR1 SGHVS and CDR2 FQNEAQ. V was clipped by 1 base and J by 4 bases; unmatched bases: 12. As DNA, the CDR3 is TGTGCCAGCAGCTTAGAGTCGGCTAGCGGGAGTCTGAGAGAGACCCAGTACTTC. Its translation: CASSLESASGSLRETQYF.

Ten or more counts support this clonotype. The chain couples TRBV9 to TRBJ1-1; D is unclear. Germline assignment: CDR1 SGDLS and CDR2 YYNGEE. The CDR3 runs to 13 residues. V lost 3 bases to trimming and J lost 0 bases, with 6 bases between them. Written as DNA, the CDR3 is TGTGCCAGCAGCGATCCGCTGAACACTGAAGCTTTCTTT. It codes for CASSDPLNTEAFF.